These 8 T cell receptor beta chains were sequenced from one sample in a study of blood T cells in healthy people across ages. The authors ran a second PCR of about 7 to 11 cycles using a sample-barcoded 5' primer and a J-beta primer mix. Via MiXCR, TCRdb re-called the 5' RACE reads, giving one row per CDR3 protein. The data contain roughly 1,500,000 distinct CDR3 sequences, 30% to 40% of them seen just once; the ten biggest clones take up around 10%. Source material: blood. The receptors shown here come from a woman in her twenties or thirties in good health.

As regards this clonotype: Because it lacks the conserved phenylalanine or tryptophan at the end, this CDR3 is likely a read error. The CDR3 DNA is TGTGCCAGCAGTTTAAGAGTGCCCCCAGATACGCAGTATTCT. It is translated as CASSLRVPPDTQYS. V and J are TRBV12-3 or TRBV12-4 and TRBJ2-3; no definite D call. Trimming removed 2 bases at V and 4 bases at J, with 10 bases between. The CDR3 consists of 14 residues.

This clonotype was observed a handful of times. The chain couples TRBV5-1 to TRBJ2-1; 10 nucleotides line up with TRBD2. The CDR3 is made up of 16 amino acids. Trimming cost V 2 bases and J 7 bases; bases outside gene matches: 9. Germline CDR1 and CDR2: SGHRS and YFSETQ. Here the CDR3 reads CASSFTPSGGINEQFF. The CDR3 DNA reads TGCGCCAGCAGCTTTACCCCTAGCGGGGGTATAAATGAGCAGTTCTTC. The full variable domain, in which reference TRBV5-1 and TRBJ2-1 provide the parts outside the CDR3, is KAGVTQTPRYLIKTRGQQVTLSCSPISGHRSVSWYQQTPGQGLQFLFEYFSETQRNKGNFPGRFSGRQFSNSRSEMNVSTLELGDSALYLCASSFTPSGGINEQFFGPGTRLTVL.

This clonotype occurred a few times. V and J are TRBV9 and TRBJ2-4; the D gene is possibly TRBD2 (5 bases). Germline CDR1 is SGDLS and CDR2 is YYNGEE. The CDR3 runs 17 residues. Trimming removed 0 bases at V and 5 bases at J, with 18 bases between. The CDR3 sequence: CASSVAGGREVQNIQYF. The CDR3 DNA is TGTGCCAGCAGCGTAGCAGGAGGACGAGAAGTACAAAACATTCAGTACTTC.

The CDR3 coding sequence is TGCGCCAGCAGCTTGGAAGTGAGCGGGGGGTGGAATGAGCAGTTCTTC. Protein product: CASSLEVSGGWNEQFF. V is TRBV5-1 and J is TRBJ2-1; 9 positions match TRBD2. V shed 0 bases, J shed 7 bases, and the junction held 8 bases outside the gene matches. The CDR3 spans 16 residues. Germline V lookup: CDR1 SGHRS, CDR2 YFSETQ.

This clonotype was recorded at least ten times. The chain combines TRBV29-1 with TRBJ2-5; D is perhaps TRBD1 (6 bases). This CDR3 comprises 12 residues. Germline assignment: CDR1 SQVTM and CDR2 ANQGSEA. Trimming stripped 3 bases from V and 2 bases from J, with 7 bases between. The CDR3: CSVEDRQETQYF. The CDR3 DNA is TGCAGCGTTGAGGACAGACAAGAGACCCAGTACTTC. Full variable domain (outside the CDR3, taken from reference TRBV29-1 and TRBJ2-5): SAVISQKPSRDICQRGTSLTIQCQVDSQVTMMFWYRQQPGQSLTLIATANQGSEATYESGFVIDKFPISRPNLTFSTLTVSNMSPEDSSIYLCSVEDRQETQYFGPGTRLLVL.

The chain joins TRBV27 to TRBJ2-5, with D maybe TRBD2 (7 bases). The better agreement between TRBJ2-7 and the DNA end casts doubt on the J call. Germline CDR1 is MNHEY and CDR2 is SMNVEV (reference sequence). The CDR3 runs to 15 residues. Here the CDR3 DNA reads TGTGCCAGCAGCCTCCTTGGAGGGCGGGGGCACGAGCAGTACTTC. This translates into CASSLLGGRGHEQYF.

The table lists this clonotype with a few counts. The chain recombines TRBV9 with TRBJ2-7; D is unresolved. Looked up from germline, CDR1 is SGDLS and CDR2 is YYNGEE. The CDR3 totals 16 residues. Trimming cost V 4 bases and J 0 bases, with 17 bases left between them. The CDR3 coding sequence is TGTGCCAGCAGCCGTCTCGGCTATGAAGGCTCCTACGAGCAGTACTTC. Translating it yields CASSRLGYEGSYEQYF.

In its sample, this clonotype was seen a few times. This chain links TRBV4-2 with TRBJ2-7; 8 nucleotides align to TRBD2. The CDR3 runs to 13 residues. The trim removed 3 bases at V and 9 bases at J, leaving 7 bases unmatched. The V gene's germline CDR1 is LGHNA and CDR2 YNFKEQ. The CDR3 DNA is TGTGCCAGCAGCCAGGTCTTAGCGGGAAGGCAGTACTTC. This encodes CASSQVLAGRQYF.